This entry features one TCR beta chain sequence. The sample belongs to a study of T cell responses to AZD1222 COVID-19 vaccine. CDR3 size: 13 residues. The V end lost 4 bases, the J end lost 6 bases, and 13 bases lay between the germline ends. CDR1 and CDR2 from the germline V gene are GTSNPN and SVGIG (reference sequence). Method: immunoSEQ multiplex PCR; TCRdb's copy keeps in-frame clones and lacks some. The sample shows about 140,000 clones, roughly 90% of them seen only once. The rearrangement uses TRBV30 and TRBJ1-3; D possibly corresponds to TRBD1 (5 bases). This material consisted of peripheral blood, taken on day 0 of AZD1222 vaccination. This TCR derives from an adult in good health. CDR3 sequence reads: CAWMGDLANTIYF. CDR3 nucleotides: TGTGCCTGGATGGGGGATTTGGCAAACACCATATATTTT. Together with reference TRBV30 and TRBJ1-3, the CDR3 gives the full variable domain: SQTIHQWPATLVQPVGSPLSLECTVEGTSNPNLYWYRQAAGRGLQLLFYSVGIGQISSEVPQNLSASRPQDRQFILSSKKLLLSDSGFYLCAWMGDLANTIYFGEGSWLTVV.